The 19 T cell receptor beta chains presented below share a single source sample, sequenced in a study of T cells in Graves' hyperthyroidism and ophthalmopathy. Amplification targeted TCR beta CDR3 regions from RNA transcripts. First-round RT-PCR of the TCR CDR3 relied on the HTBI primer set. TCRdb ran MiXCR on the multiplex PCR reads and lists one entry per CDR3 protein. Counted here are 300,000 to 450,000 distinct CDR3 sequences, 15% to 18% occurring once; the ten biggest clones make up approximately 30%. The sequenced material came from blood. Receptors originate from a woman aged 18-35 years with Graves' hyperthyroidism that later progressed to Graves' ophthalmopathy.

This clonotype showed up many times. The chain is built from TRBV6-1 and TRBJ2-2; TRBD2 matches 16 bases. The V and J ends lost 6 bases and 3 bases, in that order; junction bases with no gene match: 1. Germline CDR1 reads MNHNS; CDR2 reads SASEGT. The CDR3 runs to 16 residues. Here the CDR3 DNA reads TGTGCCAGCAGGGGGACTAGCGGGAGGGACACCGGGGAGCTGTTTTTT. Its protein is CASRGTSGRDTGELFF.

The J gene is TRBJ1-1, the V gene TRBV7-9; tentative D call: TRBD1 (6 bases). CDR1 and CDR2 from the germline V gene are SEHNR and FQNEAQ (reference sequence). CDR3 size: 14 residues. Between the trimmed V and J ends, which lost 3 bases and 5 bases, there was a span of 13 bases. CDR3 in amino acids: CASSFARGYTEAFF. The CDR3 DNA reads TGTGCCAGCAGCTTCGCCAGGGGATATACTGAAGCTTTCTTT.

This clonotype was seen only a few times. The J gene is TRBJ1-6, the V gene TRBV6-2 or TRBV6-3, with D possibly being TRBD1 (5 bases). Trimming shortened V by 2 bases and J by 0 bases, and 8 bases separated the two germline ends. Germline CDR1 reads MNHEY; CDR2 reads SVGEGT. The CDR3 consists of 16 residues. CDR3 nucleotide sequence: TGTGCCAGCAGTTACGGACAAAGCTCCTATAATTCACCCCTCCACTTT. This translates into CASSYGQSSYNSPLHF.

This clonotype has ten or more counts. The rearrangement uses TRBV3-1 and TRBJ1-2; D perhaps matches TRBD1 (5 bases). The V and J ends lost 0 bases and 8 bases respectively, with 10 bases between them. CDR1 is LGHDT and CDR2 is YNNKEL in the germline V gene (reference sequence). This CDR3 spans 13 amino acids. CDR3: CASSQDLGEGYTF. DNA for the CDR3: TGTGCCAGCAGCCAAGATCTAGGGGAAGGCTACACCTTC. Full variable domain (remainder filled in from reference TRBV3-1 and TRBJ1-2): DTAVSQTPKYLVTQMGNDKSIKCEQNLGHDTMYWYKQDSKKFLKIMFSYNNKELIINETVPNRFSPKSPDKAHLNLHINSLELGDSAVYFCASSQDLGEGYTFGSGTRLTVV.

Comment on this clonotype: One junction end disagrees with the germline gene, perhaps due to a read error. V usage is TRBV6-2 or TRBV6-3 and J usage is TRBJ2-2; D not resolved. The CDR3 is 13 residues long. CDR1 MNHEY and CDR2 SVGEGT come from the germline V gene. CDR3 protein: CASRDSSAANRMF. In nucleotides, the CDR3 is TGTGCCAGCAGGGATAGCTCAGCAGCGAACCGGATGTTT.

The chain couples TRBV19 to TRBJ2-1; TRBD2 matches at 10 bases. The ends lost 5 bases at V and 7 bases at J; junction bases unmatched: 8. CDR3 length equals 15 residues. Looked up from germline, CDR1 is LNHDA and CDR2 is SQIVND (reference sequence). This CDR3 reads CASSDLAGVENEQFF. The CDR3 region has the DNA TGTGCCAGTAGTGATCTAGCGGGAGTCGAAAATGAGCAGTTCTTC. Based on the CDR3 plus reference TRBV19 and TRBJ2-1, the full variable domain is DGGITQSPKYLFRKEGQNVTLSCEQNLNHDAMYWYRQDPGQGLRLIYYSQIVNDFQKGDIAEGYSVSREKKESFPLTVTSAQKNPTAFYLCASSDLAGVENEQFFGPGTRLTVL.

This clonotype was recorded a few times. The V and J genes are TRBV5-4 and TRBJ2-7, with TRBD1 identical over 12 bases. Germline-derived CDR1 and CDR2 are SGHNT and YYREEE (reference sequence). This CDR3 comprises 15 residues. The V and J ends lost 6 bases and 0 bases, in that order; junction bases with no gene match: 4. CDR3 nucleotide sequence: TGTGCCAGCACCCGGGACAGGGGGCACTCCTACGAGCAGTACTTC. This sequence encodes CASTRDRGHSYEQYF.

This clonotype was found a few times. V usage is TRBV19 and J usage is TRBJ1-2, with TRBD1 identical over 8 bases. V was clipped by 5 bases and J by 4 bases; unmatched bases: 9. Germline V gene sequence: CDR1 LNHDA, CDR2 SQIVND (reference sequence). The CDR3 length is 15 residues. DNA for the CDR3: TGTGCCAGTAGTTTAACGGGACAGGACCTCTATGGCTACACCTTC. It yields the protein CASSLTGQDLYGYTF.

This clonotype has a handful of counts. As DNA, the CDR3 is TGTGCCAGCAGGAATGCGCGGCTAGCGGGACCCACAGATACGCAGTATTTT. Its protein product is CASRNARLAGPTDTQYF. This chain connects TRBV11-2 to TRBJ2-3; 9 nucleotides line up with TRBD2. The V gene's germline CDR1 is SGHAT and CDR2 FQNNGV. There are 17 residues in the CDR3. V trimming: 6 bases; J trimming: 2 bases; junction bases outside the gene matches: 12.

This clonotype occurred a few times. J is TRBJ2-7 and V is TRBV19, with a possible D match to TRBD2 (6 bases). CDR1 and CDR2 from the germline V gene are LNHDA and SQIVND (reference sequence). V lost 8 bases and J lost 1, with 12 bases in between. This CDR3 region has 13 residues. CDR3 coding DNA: TGTGCCAGTGGGGAGGCTTGGTCCTACGAGCAGTACTTC. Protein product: CASGEAWSYEQYF. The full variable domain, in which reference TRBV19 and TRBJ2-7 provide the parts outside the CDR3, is DGGITQSPKYLFRKEGQNVTLSCEQNLNHDAMYWYRQDPGQGLRLIYYSQIVNDFQKGDIAEGYSVSREKKESFPLTVTSAQKNPTAFYLCASGEAWSYEQYFGPGTRLTVT.

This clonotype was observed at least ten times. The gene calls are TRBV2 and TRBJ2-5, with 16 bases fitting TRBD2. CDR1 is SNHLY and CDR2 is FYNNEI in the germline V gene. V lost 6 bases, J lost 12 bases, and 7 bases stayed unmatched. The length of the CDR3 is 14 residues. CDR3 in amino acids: CASSTGTSGRAEYF. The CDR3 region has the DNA TGTGCCAGCAGCACCGGGACTAGCGGGAGGGCCGAGTACTTC. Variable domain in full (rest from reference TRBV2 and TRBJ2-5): EPEVTQTPSHQVTQMGQEVILRCVPISNHLYFYWYRQILGQKVEFLVSFYNNEISEKSEIFDDQFSVERPDGSNFTLKIRSTKLEDSAMYFCASSTGTSGRAEYFGPGTRLLVL.

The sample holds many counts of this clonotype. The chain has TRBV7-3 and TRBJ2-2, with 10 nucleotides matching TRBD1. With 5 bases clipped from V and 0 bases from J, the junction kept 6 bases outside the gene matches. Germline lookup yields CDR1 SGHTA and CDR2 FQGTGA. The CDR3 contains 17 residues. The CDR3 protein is CASSEGQGRTNTGELFF. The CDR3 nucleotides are TGTGCCAGCAGCGAGGGACAGGGGCGGACGAACACCGGGGAGCTGTTTTTT.

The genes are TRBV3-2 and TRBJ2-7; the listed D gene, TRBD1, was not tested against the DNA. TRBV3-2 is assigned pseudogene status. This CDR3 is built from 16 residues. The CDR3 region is CASSQGARDRAYEQYF. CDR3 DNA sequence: TGTGCCAGCAGCCAAGGCGCCCGGGACAGGGCCTACGAGCAGTACTTC.

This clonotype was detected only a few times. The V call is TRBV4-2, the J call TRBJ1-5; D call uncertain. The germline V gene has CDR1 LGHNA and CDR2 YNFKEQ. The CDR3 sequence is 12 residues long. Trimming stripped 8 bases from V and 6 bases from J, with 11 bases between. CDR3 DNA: TGTGCCAGCTCCATCGACGGTCAGCCCCAGCATTTT. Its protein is CASSIDGQPQHF.

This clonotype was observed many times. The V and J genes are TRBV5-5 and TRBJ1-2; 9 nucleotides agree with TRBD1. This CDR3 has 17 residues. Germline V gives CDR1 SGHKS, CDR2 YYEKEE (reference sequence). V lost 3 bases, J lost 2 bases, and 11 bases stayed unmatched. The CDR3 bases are TGTGCCAGCAGCTCTTACGGGACAGGGCCTTTCAACTATGGCTACACCTTC. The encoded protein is CASSSYGTGPFNYGYTF.

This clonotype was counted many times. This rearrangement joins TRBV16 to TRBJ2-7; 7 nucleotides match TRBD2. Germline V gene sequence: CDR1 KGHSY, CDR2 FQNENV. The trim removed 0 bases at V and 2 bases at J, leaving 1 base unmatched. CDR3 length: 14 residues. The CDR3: CASSQSGGTYEQYF. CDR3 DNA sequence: TGTGCCAGCAGCCAATCGGGAGGGACCTACGAGCAGTACTTC.

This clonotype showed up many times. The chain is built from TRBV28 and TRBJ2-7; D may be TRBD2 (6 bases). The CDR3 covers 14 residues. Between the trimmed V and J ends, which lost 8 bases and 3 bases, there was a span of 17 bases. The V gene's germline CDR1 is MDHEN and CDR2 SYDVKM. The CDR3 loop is CASGWEAQGYEQYF. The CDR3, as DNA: TGTGCCAGCGGCTGGGAGGCTCAGGGCTACGAGCAGTACTTC.

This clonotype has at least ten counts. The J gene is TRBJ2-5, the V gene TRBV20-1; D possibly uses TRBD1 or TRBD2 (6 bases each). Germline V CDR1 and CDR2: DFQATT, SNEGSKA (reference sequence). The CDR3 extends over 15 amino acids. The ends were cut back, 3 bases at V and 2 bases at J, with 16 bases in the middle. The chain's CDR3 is CSASPHGGRQETQYF. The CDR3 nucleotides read TGCAGTGCTAGTCCTCATGGGGGGCGTCAAGAGACCCAGTACTTC.

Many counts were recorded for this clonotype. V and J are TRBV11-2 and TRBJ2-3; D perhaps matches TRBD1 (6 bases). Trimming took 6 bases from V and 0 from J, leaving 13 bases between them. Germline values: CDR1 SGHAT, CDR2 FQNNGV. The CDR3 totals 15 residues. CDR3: CASRPNRASTDTQYF. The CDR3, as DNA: TGTGCCAGCAGACCTAACAGGGCTAGCACAGATACGCAGTATTTT.